Listed here is a single T cell receptor (beta chain). What it binds is unknown. Data came from immunoSEQ multiplex PCR; TCRdb stores just in-frame clones and leaves some out. The sample lists 150,000 to 200,000 clones; approximately 87% were seen once. This record comes from a study of cytomegalovirus exposure and HLA in healthy donors. Study-wide results and caveats: Reports indicated that the classifier achieved high specificity and sensitivity in diagnosing cytomegalovirus status. Subsequent analysis of the approximately 130 validation repertoires found a tendency for first-cohort TCR clusters to co-occur.

The clonotype originates from a woman in her thirties in good health and CMV-seronegative. Sequenced sample: PBMCs.

The CDR3 nucleotides read TGTGCCAGCAGCTCCGGGGGGGTACGTGAAACTGAAGCTTTCTTT. Translation gives CASSSGGVRETEAFF. The rearrangement joins TRBV7-8 to TRBJ1-1, with D maybe TRBD1 (5 bases). Germline CDR1 is SGHVS and CDR2 is FQNEAQ. Trimming left V 4 bases short and J 5 bases short, with 17 bases between. The CDR3 extends over 15 amino acids.